This TCR beta chain derives from a study of T cell repertoires in aging, cancer and after chemotherapy. By share, this clonotype counts as medium-sized. Rearranged V-D-J TRB sequences were amplified with a mixed TRB-A/B primer pool. A single record per CDR3 protein comes from TCRdb applying MiXCR to the multiplex PCR reads. The sample yields about 2,200 distinct CDR3 sequences, roughly a quarter seen once. The CDR3 totals 15 residues. V shed 1 base and J shed 1 base, with 8 bases lying between them. TCR beta rearrangements were amplified from peripheral blood genomic DNA. The sequenced material came from blood. The rearrangement uses TRBV5-3 and TRBJ2-2; D is perhaps TRBD1 (6 bases). TRBV5-3 is identified as an open reading frame with a role that is uncertain. The receptor was derived from a human donor with a solid tumor. CDR3 nucleotide sequence: TGTGCCAGAAGCTTGTTGGGACAGAACACCGGGGAGCTGTTTTTT. Translated, it gives CARSLLGQNTGELFF.